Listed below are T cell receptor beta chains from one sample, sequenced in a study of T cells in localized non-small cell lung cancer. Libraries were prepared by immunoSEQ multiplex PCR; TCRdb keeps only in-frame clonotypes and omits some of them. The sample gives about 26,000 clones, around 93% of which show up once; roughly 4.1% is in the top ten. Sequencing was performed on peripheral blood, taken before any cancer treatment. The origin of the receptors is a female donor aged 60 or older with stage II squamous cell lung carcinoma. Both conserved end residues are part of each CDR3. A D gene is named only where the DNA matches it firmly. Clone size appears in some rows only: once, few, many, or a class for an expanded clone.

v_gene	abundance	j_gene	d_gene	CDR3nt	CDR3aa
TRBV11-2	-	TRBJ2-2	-	TGTGCCAGCAGCTTAGGGGCAGGCACCGGGGAGCTGTTTTTT	CASSLGAGTGELFF
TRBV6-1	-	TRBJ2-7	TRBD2	TGTGCCAGCGGAACTAGCGGGTTCTTTGAGCAGTACTTC	CASGTSGFFEQYF
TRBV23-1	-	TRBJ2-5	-	TGCGCCAGCAGTCCAGGGACCGAGAAAGAGACCCAGTACTTC	CASSPGTEKETQYF
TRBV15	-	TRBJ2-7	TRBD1	TGTGCCACCAGCAGAGATTACAGGGGCTCTACCGAGCAGTACTTC	CATSRDYRGSTEQYF
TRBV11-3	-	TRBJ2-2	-	TGTGCCAGCAGCTTAGTGTTGTCCGGGGAGCTGTTTTTT	CASSLVLSGELFF
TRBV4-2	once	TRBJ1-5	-	TGTGCCAGCAGCCAAGAGGGGCAGGTAATTAATCAGCCCCAGCATTTT	CASSQEGQVINQPQHF
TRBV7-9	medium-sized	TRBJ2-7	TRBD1	TGTGCCAGCAGCTTAGCGTTGACAGGGCGGGACGAGCAGTACTTC	CASSLALTGRDEQYF
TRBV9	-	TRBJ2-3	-	TGTGCCAGCAGCGTAGGGCTAGCGAAAGGGGATACGCAGTATTTT	CASSVGLAKGDTQYF
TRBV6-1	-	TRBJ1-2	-	TGTGCCAGCAGTGGAATGAATAACTATGGCTACACCTTC	CASSGMNNYGYTF
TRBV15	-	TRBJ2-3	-	TGTGCCACCAGACCCCCTCATGGCACAGATACGCAGTATTTT	CATRPPHGTDTQYF
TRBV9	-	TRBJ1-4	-	TGTGCCAGCAGCGTAGAAACCGGCGCGGGGGAAAAACTGTTTTTT	CASSVETGAGEKLFF
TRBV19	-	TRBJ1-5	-	TGTGCCAGTAGTATAAGGGGCAGATCTAATCAGCCCCAGCATTTT	CASSIRGRSNQPQHF
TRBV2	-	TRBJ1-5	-	TGTGCCAGCACCCGGACTCTAGACTATAGCAATCAGCCCCAGCATTTT	CASTRTLDYSNQPQHF
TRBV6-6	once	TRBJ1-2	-	TGTGCCAGCAGCCCTGGGGGGGGCTACACCTTC	CASSPGGGYTF
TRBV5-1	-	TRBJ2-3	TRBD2	TGCGCCAGCAGCACTAGCGGGGGCACAGATACGCAGTATTTT	CASSTSGGTDTQYF
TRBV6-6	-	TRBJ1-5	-	TGTGCCAGCAGTTACCGGGGGGTTCGGCAGCCCCAGCATTTT	CASSYRGVRQPQHF